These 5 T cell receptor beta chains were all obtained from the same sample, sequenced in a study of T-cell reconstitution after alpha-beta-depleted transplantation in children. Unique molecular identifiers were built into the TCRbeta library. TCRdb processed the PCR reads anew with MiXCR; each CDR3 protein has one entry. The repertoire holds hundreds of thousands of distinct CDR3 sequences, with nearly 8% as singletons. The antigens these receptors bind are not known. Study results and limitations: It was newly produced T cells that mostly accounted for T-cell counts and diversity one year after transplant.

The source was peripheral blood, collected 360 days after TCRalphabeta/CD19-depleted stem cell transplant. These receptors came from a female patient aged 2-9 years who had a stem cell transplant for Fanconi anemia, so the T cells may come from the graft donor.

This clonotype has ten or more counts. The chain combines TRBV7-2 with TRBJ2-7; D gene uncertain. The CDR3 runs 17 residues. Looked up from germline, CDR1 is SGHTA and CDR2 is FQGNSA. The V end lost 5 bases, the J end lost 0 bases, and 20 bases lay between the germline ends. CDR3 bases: TGTGCCAGCAGCCTAACTCGTGGCAGAGAGAGCTCCTACGAGCAGTACTTC. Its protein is CASSLTRGRESSYEQYF.

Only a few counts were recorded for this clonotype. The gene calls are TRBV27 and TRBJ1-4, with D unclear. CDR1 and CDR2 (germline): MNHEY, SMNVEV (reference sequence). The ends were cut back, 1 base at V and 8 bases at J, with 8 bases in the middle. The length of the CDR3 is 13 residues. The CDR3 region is CASSLFATEKLFF. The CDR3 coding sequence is TGTGCCAGCAGTTTATTCGCGACCGAAAAACTGTTTTTT.

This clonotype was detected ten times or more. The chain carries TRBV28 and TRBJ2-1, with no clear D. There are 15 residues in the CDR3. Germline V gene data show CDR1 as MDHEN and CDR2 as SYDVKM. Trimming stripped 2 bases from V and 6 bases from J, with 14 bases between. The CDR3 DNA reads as TGTGCCAGCAGTTTACCCCGTGGAGTTACCAATGAGCAGTTCTTC. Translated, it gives CASSLPRGVTNEQFF.

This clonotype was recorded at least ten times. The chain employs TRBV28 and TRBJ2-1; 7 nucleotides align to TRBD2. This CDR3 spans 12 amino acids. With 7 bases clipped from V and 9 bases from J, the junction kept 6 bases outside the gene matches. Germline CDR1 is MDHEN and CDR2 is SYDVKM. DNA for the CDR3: TGTGCCAGCATGTTAGTAGCGGGTGAGCAGTTCTTC. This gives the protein CASMLVAGEQFF.

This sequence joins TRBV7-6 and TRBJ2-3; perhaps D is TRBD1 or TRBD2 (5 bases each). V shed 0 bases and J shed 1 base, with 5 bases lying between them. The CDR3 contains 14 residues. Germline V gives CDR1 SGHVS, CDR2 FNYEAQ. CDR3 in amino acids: CASSLAGRTDTQYF. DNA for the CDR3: TGTGCCAGCAGCTTAGCGGGACGCACAGATACGCAGTATTTT. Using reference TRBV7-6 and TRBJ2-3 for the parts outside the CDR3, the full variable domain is GAGVSQSPRYKVTKRGQDVALRCDPISGHVSLYWYRQALGQGPEFLTYFNYEAQQDKSGLPNDRFSAERPEGSISTLTIQRTEQRDSAMYRCASSLAGRTDTQYFGPGTRLTVL.